Below are 2 T cell receptor beta chains sequenced from a single sample in a study of blood T cells in healthy people across ages. With a J-beta primer mix and a sample-barcoded 5' primer, a second PCR ran roughly 6 to 11 cycles. Using its own MiXCR run on the 5' RACE reads, TCRdb lists one record per CDR3 protein. The repertoire consists of fewer than 2,000,000 distinct CDR3 sequences, with roughly 43% occurring once and the leading ten covering about 21%. The sequencing sample was made of blood. The source of these receptors is a human donor in good health.

The V gene is TRBV6-5, the J gene TRBJ2-7; no clear D. Trimming took off 4 bases at V and 0 bases at J, with 13 bases between the two ends. The germline V gene has CDR1 MNHEY and CDR2 SVGAGI. The CDR3 contains 15 residues. The CDR3 region is CASSLYAGLSYEQYF. The CDR3 nucleotides are TGTGCCAGCAGTTTGTATGCCGGGCTCTCCTACGAGCAGTACTTC.

Only a few counts were recorded for this clonotype. This rearrangement joins TRBV4-2 to TRBJ2-3; unclear D gene. The V gene's germline CDR1 is LGHNA and CDR2 YNFKEQ. The V gene lost 5 bases and the J gene lost 6 bases, with 12 bases spanning the gap. This CDR3 is 13 amino acids long. The CDR3 is CASSSSWWDTQYF. The DNA of the CDR3 is TGTGCCAGCAGCTCCTCCTGGTGGGATACGCAGTATTTT.